The next 8 T cell receptor beta chains were all read from a single sample in a study of T cells in Graves' hyperthyroidism and ophthalmopathy. TCR beta CDR3 regions were amplified from RNA. In the first-round RT-PCR of the TCR CDR3, the HTBI primer set was used. TCRdb called the multiplex PCR reads again in MiXCR, with one record for every CDR3 protein. Altogether some 460,000 distinct CDR3 sequences are present, 15% to 18% being singletons, with the ten largest covering about 14%. The sequencing sample was made of blood. These receptors originate from a young woman with Graves' hyperthyroidism.

For this clonotype: At one boundary the junction diverges from the germline segment, which might be a read error. The genes are TRBV7-7 and TRBJ1-5, with D tentatively TRBD1 (5 bases). The CDR3 consists of 14 residues. Germline V gene sequence: CDR1 SSHAT, CDR2 FNYEAQ (reference sequence). The CDR3 coding sequence is TGTGCTAGCAGGCCCGGGACGGCAATTTGGGCCCAGCATTTT. Encoded protein: CASRPGTAIWAQHF. The full variable domain, with the rest looked up from reference TRBV7-7 and TRBJ1-5, is GAGVSQSPRYKVTKRGQDVTLRCDPISSHATLYWYQQALGQGPEFLTYFNYEAQPDKSGLPSDRFSAERPEGSISTLTIQRTEQRDSAMYRCASRPGTAIWAQHFGDGTRLSIL.

This clonotype was seen ten or more times. This chain connects TRBV7-2 to TRBJ2-5; D may be TRBD2 (6 bases). Germline loops: CDR1 SGHTA, CDR2 FQGNSA. V gave up 5 bases and J gave up 5 bases, with 15 bases separating them. The CDR3 covers 14 residues. The CDR3 bases are TGTGCCAGCAGCCCCTTTACGGGGAGGGAGACCCAGTACTTC. Amino acids: CASSPFTGRETQYF.

In its sample, this clonotype was seen many times. The chain has TRBV7-8 and TRBJ2-7; a weak D match, TRBD1 (5 bases). V lost 1 base to trimming and J lost 0 bases, with 10 bases between them. Germline CDR1 SGHVS, CDR2 FQNEAQ. The length of the CDR3 is 15 residues. The CDR3 sequence: CASSLGQIISYEQYF. Here the CDR3 DNA reads TGTGCCAGCAGCTTAGGACAGATAATCTCCTACGAGCAGTACTTC.

This clonotype was observed at least ten times. The chain links TRBV12-3 or TRBV12-4 to TRBJ1-1; D is unresolved. V was trimmed by 2 bases and J by 4 bases, leaving 5 bases between them. The CDR3 length is 12 residues. CDR3 protein: CASSLWGTEAFF. The DNA for the CDR3 is TGTGCCAGCAGTTTATGGGGCACTGAAGCTTTCTTT.

Concerning this clonotype: Its ends do not fully match the called genes, so a read error is possible. J is TRBJ1-5 and V is TRBV7-7; 7 bases are shared with TRBD1. CDR3 length equals 16 residues. In germline, CDR1 is SSHAT, CDR2 FNYEAQ (reference sequence). This CDR3 is CASSLVRTGGNQPQHF. The CDR3, as DNA: TGTGCTAGCAGCTTAGTACGGACAGGAGGCAATCAGCCCCAGCATTTT.

V and J are TRBV9 and TRBJ2-7; D is unclear. V was clipped by 0 bases and J by 5 bases, with 12 bases between them. CDR3 length: 14 residues. Per germline, CDR1 SGDLS and CDR2 YYNGEE. The CDR3 DNA follows: TGTGCCAGCAGCGTAGGTCCCAGTGTCAACGAGCAGTACTTC. It codes for CASSVGPSVNEQYF.

This clonotype was counted only a few times. V gene TRBV5-1 combines with J gene TRBJ2-7; 9 bases fit TRBD1. The CDR3 covers 16 residues. The V gene's germline CDR1 is SGHRS and CDR2 YFSETQ. J lost 2 bases, V lost 0 bases, and 6 bases had no gene match. For the CDR3, the DNA is TGCGCCAGCAGCTTGGCATCCGGGACAGGGCCCTACGAGCAGTACTTC. Protein product: CASSLASGTGPYEQYF.

This clonotype was counted between two and nine times. The V call is TRBV28, the J call TRBJ1-5, with D maybe TRBD1 (5 bases). Trimming took 10 bases from V and 7 from J, leaving 17 bases between them. Per germline, CDR1 MDHEN and CDR2 SYDVKM. This CDR3 has 13 residues. CDR3 in amino acids: CANLDPRGQPQHF. DNA for the CDR3: TGTGCCAACCTCGACCCACGGGGCCAGCCCCAGCATTTT. Full variable domain (missing parts from reference TRBV28 and TRBJ1-5): DVKVTQSSRYLVKRTGEKVFLECVQDMDHENMFWYRQDPGLGLRLIYFSYDVKMKEKGDIPEGYSVSREKKERFSLILESASTNQTSMYLCANLDPRGQPQHFGDGTRLSIL.